Below, 23 T cell receptor beta chains from the same sample are listed, as sequenced in a study of chemoradiotherapy in HPV16-positive cancers (dated by TCRdb to the early 2020s). Libraries were made using the immunoSEQ multiplex PCR assay. TCRdb obtained this table from immuneACCESS and retained in-frame rearrangements with V and J assigned. These tables miss some clones; where compared with another copy, unresolved V genes account for less than half of the shortfall, and the remainder is unexplained. The sample has approximately 23,000 clones on record, 73% of them singletons. The ten largest make up 2% to 3% of the sample. Sampling was performed from a patient who underwent chemoradiotherapy. These receptors were taken from a human donor with HPV-associated anogenital cancer.

This rearrangement joins TRBV5-8 to TRBJ1-1, with 7 positions matching TRBD1. Germline V gene lookup returns CDR1 SGHTS and CDR2 YDEGEE. The CDR3 runs to 13 residues. V was pared by 5 bases and J by 4 bases, with 5 bases of the junction left unmatched. The CDR3 DNA reads as TGTGCCAGCAGGCCAGGGGGATCCACTGAAGCTTTCTTT. It codes for CASRPGGSTEAFF.

This chain uses TRBV7-3 with TRBJ2-2; 9 nucleotides line up with TRBD1. Germline V gene data show CDR1 as SGHTA and CDR2 as FQGTGA. The CDR3 is 16 residues long. V gave up 1 base and J gave up 3 bases; unmatched junction bases: 3. The CDR3 DNA follows: TGTGCCAGCAGCTTAAAGGGGACAGGGTACACCGGGGAGCTGTTTTTT. It translates to CASSLKGTGYTGELFF.

This chain connects TRBV4-1 to TRBJ2-2, with TRBD2 identical over 14 bases. Germline V gene sequence: CDR1 MGHRA, CDR2 YSYEKL. Trimming cost V 0 bases and J 2 bases; bases outside gene matches: 8. The CDR3 has 20 residues. The chain's CDR3 is CASSQETGTSGSRNTGELFF. Here the CDR3 DNA reads TGCGCCAGCAGCCAAGAAACGGGGACTAGCGGGAGTAGAAACACCGGGGAGCTGTTTTTT.

V is TRBV28 and J is TRBJ1-2; TRBD1 matches 9 bases. Germline CDR1 is MDHEN and CDR2 is SYDVKM. After removal of 4 bases from V and 8 bases from J, the junction contained 5 bases not matched to a gene. The CDR3 loop spans 13 amino acids. CDR3 coding DNA: TGTGCCAGCAGTTCCGGACAGGGGAGAGGCTACACCTTC. The encoded protein is CASSSGQGRGYTF.

CDR3 sequence reads: CASSPLQLQVNTEAFF. DNA of the CDR3: TGTGCCAGCTCACCACTACAATTACAGGTGAACACTGAAGCTTTCTTT. This chain links TRBV18 with TRBJ1-1, with a possible D match to TRBD1 (5 bases). Trimming pared 1 base from V and 0 bases from J, leaving 12 bases between. CDR1 KGHSH and CDR2 LQKENI come from the germline V gene. The CDR3 is 16 amino acids.

The chain carries TRBV2 and TRBJ2-4, with D possibly matching TRBD1 (5 bases). This CDR3 region has 18 residues. CDR1 SNHLY and CDR2 FYNNEI come from the germline V gene. V shed 6 bases and J shed 0 bases, with 21 bases lying between them. The CDR3, as DNA: TGTGCCAGCAGAGACCCGACGAGCAGGGCTATAGCCAAAAACATTCAGTACTTC. Amino acids: CASRDPTSRAIAKNIQYF.

A single count supports this clone. The chain carries TRBV27 and TRBJ2-7; 7 bases align to TRBD2. The CDR3 consists of 14 residues. The germline V gene has CDR1 MNHEY and CDR2 SMNVEV (reference sequence). V shed 5 bases, J shed 3 bases, and the junction held 7 bases outside the gene matches. The CDR3 reads CASSPRGGGYEQYF. CDR3 nucleotides: TGTGCCAGCAGTCCGCGCGGGGGAGGCTACGAGCAGTACTTC.

V is TRBV9 and J is TRBJ2-5; tentatively, D is TRBD1 or TRBD2 (5 bases each). V lost 3 bases and J lost 5, with 14 bases in between. The CDR3 runs 14 residues. Germline V gene lookup returns CDR1 SGDLS and CDR2 YYNGEE. CDR3 in DNA: TGTGCCAGCAGCGGGGGACCAGCCAAGGAGACCCAGTACTTC. Its translation: CASSGGPAKETQYF.

The CDR3 loop is CASSIGGGPQHF. As DNA, the CDR3 is TGTGCCAGTAGTATCGGGGGAGGGCCCCAGCATTTT. The J gene is TRBJ1-5, the V gene TRBV19, with D possibly TRBD1 on 5 matching bases. There are 12 residues in the CDR3. The germline CDR1 and CDR2 sequences are LNHDA and SQIVND (reference sequence). V was trimmed by 3 bases and J by 9 bases, leaving 9 bases between them.

The CDR3 DNA follows: TGTGCCAGCAGCCCGTCTTGGCAGGGGAATAATTCACCCCTCCACTTT. It translates to CASSPSWQGNNSPLHF. The chain couples TRBV11-3 to TRBJ1-6, with D perhaps TRBD1 (6 bases). CDR1 is SGHNT, CDR2 YENEEA, per germline. This CDR3 region has 16 residues. Deletions cut 5 bases from V and 5 bases from J, with 16 bases between.

There are a few counts of this clone. The J gene is TRBJ1-6, the V gene TRBV2; tentatively, D is TRBD1 (6 bases). Germline V gives CDR1 SNHLY, CDR2 FYNNEI. V lost 2 bases and J 9 bases, leaving 17 bases between the germline ends. This CDR3 spans 16 amino acids. CDR3 coding DNA: TGTGCCAGCAGTGAAAAGGGGGGTGGGTGGAGTTCACCCCTCCACTTT. This gives the protein CASSEKGGGWSSPLHF.

The J gene is TRBJ2-2, the V gene TRBV2; D is ambiguous. Germline V gives CDR1 SNHLY, CDR2 FYNNEI. Trimming stripped 1 base from V and 4 bases from J, with 4 bases between. The CDR3 runs to 13 residues. This CDR3 is CASSEGVTGELFF. The CDR3 DNA sequence: TGTGCCAGCAGTGAAGGGGTCACCGGGGAGCTGTTTTTT.

V usage is TRBV30 and J usage is TRBJ2-5; D unresolved. CDR1 GTSNPN and CDR2 SVGIG come from the germline V gene (reference sequence). V shed 4 bases and J shed 0 bases, with 15 bases lying between them. The CDR3 extends over 15 amino acids. The CDR3 sequence: CAWTNPLMYQETQYF. CDR3 bases: TGTGCCTGGACCAACCCGCTTATGTACCAAGAGACCCAGTACTTC. Variable domain in full (rest from reference TRBV30 and TRBJ2-5): SQTIHQWPATLVQPVGSPLSLECTVEGTSNPNLYWYRQAAGRGLQLLFYSVGIGQISSEVPQNLSASRPQDRQFILSSKKLLLSDSGFYLCAWTNPLMYQETQYFGPGTRLLVL.

The chain's CDR3 is CASSLDNRQGVQETQYF. The CDR3 DNA follows: TGTGCCAGCAGCTTAGATAACCGACAGGGGGTCCAAGAGACCCAGTACTTC. The chain joins TRBV11-2 to TRBJ2-5; TRBD1 agrees at 9 bases. Germline V gene sequence: CDR1 SGHAT, CDR2 FQNNGV. The CDR3 length is 17 residues. Trimming took 0 bases from V and 1 from J; bases not matched to a gene: 6.

The V gene is TRBV6-1, the J gene TRBJ2-1; D gene uncertain. The ends were cut back, 1 base at V and 6 bases at J, with 7 bases in the middle. The germline gives CDR1 MNHNS, CDR2 SASEGT. The CDR3 totals 13 residues. DNA of the CDR3: TGTGCCAGCAGTGAAGTGACTGTCAATGAGCAGTTCTTC. Encoded protein: CASSEVTVNEQFF.

The V and J genes are TRBV5-1 and TRBJ2-7, with D perhaps given as TRBD1 or TRBD2 (5 bases each). Trimming stripped 3 bases from V and 0 bases from J, with 19 bases between. This CDR3 is 17 amino acids long. CDR1 and CDR2 (germline): SGHRS, YFSETQ. The CDR3 DNA reads as TGCGCCAGCAGCTCAACCGCCCGGGACCTGAGCTCCTACGAGCAGTACTTC. Residues: CASSSTARDLSSYEQYF.

This clone was seen only a few times. This rearrangement joins TRBV27 to TRBJ1-5, with D unresolved. This CDR3 is built from 15 residues. Trimming removed 8 bases at V and 0 bases at J, with 14 bases between. Germline V gene lookup returns CDR1 MNHEY and CDR2 SMNVEV (reference sequence). DNA of the CDR3: TGTGCCAGCGCGTTGTCGGACTTTAGCAATCAGCCCCAGCATTTT. Translating it yields CASALSDFSNQPQHF.

This chain connects TRBV5-4 to TRBJ2-5, with D unclear. The last part of the DNA fits TRBJ2-7 better; the J call may be wrong. CDR3 length: 14 amino acids. Looked up from germline, CDR1 is SGHNT and CDR2 is YYREEE (reference sequence). The CDR3 DNA reads TGTGCCAGCAGCGCCAACGCGGTTGACTACGAGCAGTACTTC. This gives the protein CASSANAVDYEQYF.

The rearrangement links TRBV4-1 to TRBJ1-5; no firm D call. V gave up 3 bases and J gave up 0 bases, with 18 bases separating them. Per germline, CDR1 MGHRA and CDR2 YSYEKL. This CDR3 comprises 18 residues. The CDR3 DNA follows: TGCGCCAGCAGCCAGGAGATGGGATACGCAAATAGCAATCAGCCCCAGCATTTT. This sequence encodes CASSQEMGYANSNQPQHF.

The chain couples TRBV4-3 to TRBJ2-6, with D maybe TRBD1 (5 bases). V was cut by 0 bases and J by 2 bases, with 8 bases left in between. CDR1 and CDR2 (germline): LGHNA, YSLEER. The CDR3 length is 16 residues. For the CDR3, the DNA is TGCGCCAGCAGCCAAGACCTACAGGCTGGGGCCAACGTCCTGACTTTC. Translating gives CASSQDLQAGANVLTF.

This clone was counted a single time. V gene TRBV6-1 combines with J gene TRBJ1-1; possible D gene TRBD1, 5 bases. V shed 6 bases and J shed 4 bases, with 18 bases lying between them. In germline, CDR1 is MNHNS, CDR2 SASEGT. The CDR3 is 15 amino acids. The CDR3 DNA follows: TGTGCCAGCAGAAGGGACGGATTAACGGGCACTGAAGCTTTCTTT. Protein: CASRRDGLTGTEAFF.

This chain connects TRBV11-2 to TRBJ2-1, with 14 bases fitting TRBD2. Germline V lookup: CDR1 SGHAT, CDR2 FQNNGV. The CDR3 is 16 amino acids. Germline trimming cut 5 bases from V and 7 bases from J; bases unmatched to any gene: 7. The DNA for the CDR3 is TGTGCCAGCAGCCTAACCCGGACTAGCGGGAGGAATGAGCAGTTCTTC. Its translation: CASSLTRTSGRNEQFF.

The V gene is TRBV2, the J gene TRBJ2-1; tentatively, D is TRBD2 (6 bases). The V end lost 0 bases, the J end lost 0 bases, and 6 bases lay between the germline ends. This CDR3 spans 15 amino acids. Germline V gene data show CDR1 as SNHLY and CDR2 as FYNNEI. The CDR3 sequence: CASSEAGGSYNEQFF. The DNA of the CDR3 is TGTGCCAGCAGTGAAGCGGGGGGCTCCTACAATGAGCAGTTCTTC.